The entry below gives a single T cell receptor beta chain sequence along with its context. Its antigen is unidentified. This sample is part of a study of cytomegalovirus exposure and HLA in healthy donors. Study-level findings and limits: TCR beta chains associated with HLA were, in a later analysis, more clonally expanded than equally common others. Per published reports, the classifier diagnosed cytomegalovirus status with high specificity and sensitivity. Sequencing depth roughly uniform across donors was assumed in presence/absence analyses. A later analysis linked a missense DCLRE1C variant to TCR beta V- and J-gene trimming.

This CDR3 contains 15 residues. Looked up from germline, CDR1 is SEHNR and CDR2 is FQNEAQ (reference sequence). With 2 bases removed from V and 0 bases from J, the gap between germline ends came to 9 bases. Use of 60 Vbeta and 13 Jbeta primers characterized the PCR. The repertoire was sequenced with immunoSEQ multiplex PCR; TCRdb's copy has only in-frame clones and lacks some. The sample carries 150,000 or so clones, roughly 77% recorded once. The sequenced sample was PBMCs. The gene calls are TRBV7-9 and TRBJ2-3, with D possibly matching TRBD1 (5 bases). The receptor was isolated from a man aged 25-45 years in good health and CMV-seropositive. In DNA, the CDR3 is TGTGCCAGCAGCTTACCCACAGGCAGCACAGATACGCAGTATTTT. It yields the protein CASSLPTGSTDTQYF.